This passage covers 9 T cell receptor beta chains from one sample sequenced in a study of T-cell reconstitution after alpha-beta-depleted transplantation in children. Using unique molecular identifiers, the investigators prepared the TCRbeta library. Each CDR3 protein is one row after TCRdb ran MiXCR on the PCR reads. In the table there are about 300,000 distinct CDR3 sequences, around 10% of which are singletons. The source material was PBMCs, sampled before TCRalphabeta/CD19-depleted stem cell transplant. The receptors were gathered from a boy under two years old with acute myeloid leukemia, due to receive a stem cell transplant.

This clonotype was detected many times. The chain links TRBV12-3 or TRBV12-4 to TRBJ2-7; unclear D gene. CDR3 length: 11 residues. Between the trimmed V and J ends, which lost 1 base and 12 bases, there was a span of 10 bases. The CDR3 nucleotides are TGTGCCAGCAGTTTAGGGAATTGGCTGTACTTC. As protein: CASSLGNWLYF.

This clonotype was observed many times. The V call is TRBV11-1, the J call TRBJ2-1; TRBD2 aligns across 13 bases. The CDR3 consists of 21 residues. After removal of 5 bases from V and 4 bases from J, the junction contained 20 bases not matched to a gene. Per germline, CDR1 SGHAT and CDR2 FQDESV (reference sequence). For the CDR3, the DNA is TGTGCCAGCAGCCACCCATCCGGCGCAACTAGCGGGGGGGCCACGTACAATGAGCAGTTCTTC. The encoded protein is CASSHPSGATSGGATYNEQFF.

This clonotype was found many times. The chain couples TRBV7-9 to TRBJ1-6, with a possible D match to TRBD1 (5 bases). CDR1 SEHNR and CDR2 FQNEAQ come from the germline V gene (reference sequence). The CDR3 is 15 residues long. V was pared by 4 bases and J by 4 bases, with 11 bases between. CDR3 sequence reads: CASSYSGAYNSPLHF. The CDR3 nucleotides are TGTGCCAGCAGCTATTCCGGGGCTTATAATTCACCCCTCCACTTT.

In its sample, this clonotype was seen many times. V usage is TRBV5-1 and J usage is TRBJ2-5; possible D gene TRBD1, 7 bases. Trimming removed 4 bases at V and 1 base at J, with 11 bases between. The CDR3 has 14 residues. Germline V CDR1 and CDR2: SGHRS, YFSETQ. CDR3 sequence: CASSRGTVQETQYF. CDR3 bases: TGCGCCAGCAGCCGCGGGACAGTCCAAGAGACCCAGTACTTC.

This clonotype showed up many times. This chain links TRBV12-3 or TRBV12-4 with TRBJ2-4, with TRBD1 identical over 9 bases. The CDR3 has 20 amino acids. With 1 base clipped from V and 0 bases from J, the junction kept 13 bases outside the gene matches. CDR3: CASSLVRGTGFLLAKNIQYF. CDR3 DNA: TGTGCCAGCAGTTTAGTGCGTGGGACAGGGTTCCTCCTAGCCAAAAACATTCAGTACTTC.

This clonotype has at least ten counts. DNA of the CDR3: TGCAGTGCCGGAGGTGGGGGGCGTTACAATGAGCAGTTCTTC. This encodes CSAGGGGRYNEQFF. The V call is TRBV20-1, the J call TRBJ2-1; D may match TRBD1 or TRBD2 (6 bases each). Germline lookup yields CDR1 DFQATT and CDR2 SNEGSKA (reference sequence). CDR3 length equals 14 residues. V was cut by 6 bases and J by 4 bases, with 16 bases left in between.

The CDR3 region is CASSPAGGAGTDTQYF. The CDR3 DNA follows: TGTGCCAGCAGCCCTGCCGGGGGGGCCGGCACAGATACGCAGTATTTT. The V call is TRBV5-4, the J call TRBJ2-3; 8 nucleotides line up with TRBD2. This CDR3 has 16 amino acids. CDR1 is SGHNT and CDR2 is YYREEE in the germline V gene (reference sequence). J gave up 1 base and V 4 bases, and 8 bases lay outside the gene matches.

In its sample, this clonotype was seen many times. The CDR3 coding sequence is TGTGCCAGCAGTTACCGCACTAATGAGCAGTTCTTC. Encoded protein: CASSYRTNEQFF. The chain uses TRBV6-2 or TRBV6-3 and TRBJ2-1; D not resolved. Germline V gives CDR1 MNHEY, CDR2 SVGEGT. CDR3 size: 12 residues. Trimming pared 2 bases from V and 7 bases from J, leaving 6 bases between.

At least ten counts were recorded for this clonotype. The chain has TRBV10-3 and TRBJ1-1; 7 bases align to TRBD1. Germline-derived CDR1 and CDR2 are ENHRY and SYGVKD. This CDR3 has 15 amino acids. The ends lost 2 bases at V and 5 bases at J; junction bases unmatched: 8. CDR3 in amino acids: CAISEPAQGGTEAFF. DNA for the CDR3: TGTGCCATCAGTGAGCCAGCCCAGGGGGGGACTGAAGCTTTCTTT.